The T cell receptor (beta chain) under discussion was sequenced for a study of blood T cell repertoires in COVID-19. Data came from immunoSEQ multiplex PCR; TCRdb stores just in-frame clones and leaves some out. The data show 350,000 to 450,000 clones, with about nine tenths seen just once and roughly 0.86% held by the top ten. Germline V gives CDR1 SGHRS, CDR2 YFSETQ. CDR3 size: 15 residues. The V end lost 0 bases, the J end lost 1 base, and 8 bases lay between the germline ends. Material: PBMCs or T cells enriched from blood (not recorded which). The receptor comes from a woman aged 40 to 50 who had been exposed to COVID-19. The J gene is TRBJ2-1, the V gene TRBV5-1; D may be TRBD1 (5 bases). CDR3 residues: CASSLAGMSYNEQFF. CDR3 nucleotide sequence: TGCGCCAGCAGCTTGGCAGGGATGTCCTACAATGAGCAGTTCTTC.